These 5 T cell receptor beta chains share one sample of origin, sequenced in a study of T cells in tuberculosis. Profiled with immunoSEQ multiplex PCR; TCRdb holds only in-frame clones, not every one. The profile shows tens of thousands of clones, about 92% of them singletons. The sample taken for sequencing was PBMCs. The source is a donor between 10 and 29 years old with latent tuberculosis or without tuberculosis infection. Some clones in this sample may be carry-over from other donors' samples.

This chain connects TRBV7-2 to TRBJ2-7; 9 bases line up with TRBD2. The CDR3 is 15 residues long. CDR1 is SGHTA, CDR2 FQGNSA, per germline. V gave up 0 bases and J gave up 2 bases; unmatched junction bases: 2. The DNA of the CDR3 is TGTGCCAGCAGCTTAGCTGCTAGCGGGGCCTACGAGCAGTACTTC. Translating it yields CASSLAASGAYEQYF.

The V call is TRBV6-5, the J call TRBJ1-4, with unresolved D. The CDR3 covers 15 residues. V was pared by 2 bases and J by 7 bases, with 14 bases between. From germline, CDR1 is MNHEY and CDR2 SVGAGI. The CDR3 DNA follows: TGTGCCAGCAGTTACGCGGGCAGGTGTTGTGAAAAACTGTTTTTT. It specifies CASSYAGRCCEKLFF.

The chain combines TRBV7-9 with TRBJ2-3; D is possibly TRBD2 (7 bases). There are 19 residues in the CDR3. CDR1 SEHNR and CDR2 FQNEAQ come from the germline V gene (reference sequence). Trimming stripped 4 bases from V and 5 bases from J, with 28 bases between. CDR3 region: CASSSWGGSDWESGDTQYF. The CDR3 DNA sequence: TGTGCCAGCAGCTCCTGGGGGGGCTCGGACTGGGAGTCTGGAGATACGCAGTATTTT.

This chain connects TRBV29-1 to TRBJ1-4, with D tentatively TRBD1 (6 bases). From germline, CDR1 is SQVTM and CDR2 ANQGSEA. The V gene lost 6 bases and the J gene lost 8 bases, with 19 bases spanning the gap. The CDR3 sequence is 14 residues long. The CDR3 protein is CSVLVQGLKEKLFF. For the CDR3, the DNA is TGCAGCGTCCTCGTACAGGGTCTGAAGGAAAAACTGTTTTTT.

V and J are TRBV6-1 and TRBJ1-4, with D perhaps TRBD1 (5 bases). In germline, CDR1 is MNHNS, CDR2 SASEGT. This CDR3 comprises 12 residues. CDR3 amino acids: CAKSGGDEKLFF. CDR3 nucleotide sequence: TGTGCAAAGTCTGGGGGGGATGAAAAACTGTTTTTT.